The 8 T cell receptor beta chains in this list originate from one sample, sequenced in a study of T cell responses to AZD1222 COVID-19 vaccine (dated by TCRdb to the early 2020s). Libraries were prepared through the immunoSEQ multiplex PCR assay. TCRdb stores this immuneACCESS table with in-frame sequences only. Part of the clones is absent; in the studies checked, under half of the shortfall reflects unresolved V genes, and no reason is known for the rest. Counted in this sample were over 100,000 clones; about 80% of them appeared once. The ten largest clones take up about 9.5% of the sample. The label giving this sample's time point can be read as: baseline before first vaccination. Specimen: peripheral blood, collected on day 0 of AZD1222 vaccination. The receptor source for this set is an adult in good health.

This sequence joins TRBV5-8 and TRBJ1-3; D uncertain. Per germline, CDR1 SGHTS and CDR2 YDEGEE. Trimming removed 5 bases from V and 0 bases from J, with 12 bases in between. The CDR3 is 15 residues long. The CDR3 sequence is CASSFGHGSGNTIYF. For the CDR3, the DNA is TGTGCCAGCAGTTTTGGTCACGGCTCTGGAAACACCATATATTTT.

This rearrangement joins TRBV2 to TRBJ2-6; no clear D gene. Germline CDR1 SNHLY, CDR2 FYNNEI. V was cut by 8 bases and J by 0 bases, with 11 bases left in between. The CDR3 has 15 amino acids. CDR3 sequence reads: CASLEDSSGANVLTF. For the CDR3, the DNA is TGTGCCAGCCTTGAGGATAGCTCTGGGGCCAACGTCCTGACTTTC.

In this sample, this clone turned up a few times. This rearrangement joins TRBV5-6 to TRBJ2-7; the match to TRBD1 covers 8 bases. The CDR3 runs to 15 residues. After removal of 4 bases from V and 3 bases from J, the junction contained 9 bases not matched to a gene. CDR1 and CDR2 (germline): SGHDT, YYEEEE. DNA of the CDR3: TGTGCCAGCAGCCCCTCGGGACAGGTATTCTACGAGCAGTACTTC. Translation: CASSPSGQVFYEQYF. Supplemented by reference TRBV5-6 and TRBJ2-7, the full variable domain reads DAGVTQSPTHLIKTRGQQVTLRCSPKSGHDTVSWYQQALGQGPQFIFQYYEEEERQRGNFPDRFSGHQFPNYSSELNVNALLLGDSALYLCASSPSGQVFYEQYFGPGTRLTVT.

This chain links TRBV28 with TRBJ2-7; D unclear. The V end lost 1 base, the J end lost 3 bases, and 4 bases lay between the germline ends. Germline V gene data show CDR1 as MDHEN and CDR2 as SYDVKM. The CDR3 extends over 12 amino acids. Here the CDR3 reads CASSLSHYEQYF. The CDR3 region has the DNA TGTGCCAGCAGTTTATCCCACTACGAGCAGTACTTC.

Worth noting for this clone: Other DNA sequences within the sample encode an identical CDR3. The V gene is TRBV6-5, the J gene TRBJ1-2; no firm D call. CDR1 is MNHEY and CDR2 is SVGAGI in the germline V gene. The CDR3 spans 11 residues. V lost 6 bases to trimming and J lost 5 bases, with 7 bases between them. The CDR3 DNA reads TGTGCCAGCAGGAGTGCTTATGGCTACACCTTC. Translation gives CASRSAYGYTF.

This clone was counted a few times. The rearrangement uses TRBV7-9 and TRBJ2-5; tentative D call: TRBD1 (5 bases). The V gene's germline CDR1 is SEHNR and CDR2 FQNEAQ (reference sequence). This CDR3 spans 13 amino acids. V was shortened by 2 bases and J by 4 bases, with 8 bases between the two germline ends. CDR3 coding DNA: TGTGCCAGCAGCTTATTGGACATAGAGACCCAGTACTTC. Protein: CASSLLDIETQYF.

The chain links TRBV7-9 to TRBJ2-1, with 8 bases identical to TRBD2. The CDR3 has 16 amino acids. Losses at the gene ends were 5 bases for V and 0 bases for J; bases not matched to a gene: 6. CDR1 and CDR2 from the germline V gene are SEHNR and FQNEAQ (reference sequence). The CDR3 DNA reads TGTGCCAGCAGCCCAGAAGCGGGAGACTCCTACAATGAGCAGTTCTTC. Its translation: CASSPEAGDSYNEQFF.

The rearrangement uses TRBV28 and TRBJ1-5, with TRBD1 identical over 8 bases. V was pared by 8 bases and J by 4 bases, with 10 bases of the junction left unmatched. The CDR3 covers 15 residues. The germline V gene encodes CDR1 MDHEN and CDR2 SYDVKM. CDR3 in amino acids: CASCLNRGENQPQHF. For the CDR3, the DNA is TGTGCCAGCTGCTTAAACAGGGGGGAGAATCAGCCCCAGCATTTT.